This T cell receptor (beta chain) emerged from a study of a mutant IDH1 vaccine in newly diagnosed glioma. For the study at large: With temozolomide cycles, or 4-6 weeks after radiotherapy alone, vaccination was started. Patients had received radiotherapy, temozolomide, or both previously, most receiving both.

The germline CDR1 and CDR2 sequences are MRHNA and SNTAGT. The CDR3 has 13 residues. V shed 3 bases, J shed 7 bases, and the junction held 1 base outside the gene matches. TCRdb's table, derived via immunoSEQ multiplex PCR, lists solely in-frame clones and lacks some. Among 50,000 to 75,000 clones listed, 75% to 90% were seen once. Described time point: week 11, during vaccination. The investigators gave 300 ug of mutant IDH1 20-mer peptide in each vaccine dose, together with topical imiquimod. In the case of this clone: The antigen is not known.

Sequences were derived from PBMCs, sampled from a glioma patient whose treatment included an IDH1 peptide vaccine. The TCR was taken from a man aged 45 to 65 with glioma. This chain connects TRBV6-4 to TRBJ1-5, with 9 bases lining up with TRBD1. The CDR3 region has the DNA TGTGCCAGCAGTGAGGACAGGGGCCAGCCCCAGCATTTT. It codes for CASSEDRGQPQHF.